These 28 T cell receptor beta chains were sequenced from one sample in a study of patients and donors after allogeneic stem cell transplantation. Via MiXCR, TCRdb re-called the RT-PCR reads, giving one row per CDR3 protein. The table has roughly 230,000 distinct CDR3 sequences, roughly 13% seen once; the top ten hold more than 9%. Sequencing was done on a sample of blood, either unsorted or a sorted T cell fraction (not recorded which). These receptors were obtained from a human donor who was either an allogeneic HSCT recipient or a stem cell or donor lymphocyte infusion donor (not recorded which). It is not recorded whose cells these are; they may come from a transplant donor.

This clonotype was seen repeatedly, ten times or more. The chain is built from TRBV20-1 and TRBJ1-3, with 10 bases identical to TRBD1. The CDR3 has 14 amino acids. Germline lookup yields CDR1 DFQATT and CDR2 SNEGSKA (reference sequence). J lost 2 bases, V lost 4 bases, and 2 bases had no gene match. CDR3 DNA: TGCAGTGCTACCGGGACAGGGGCTGGAAACACCATATATTTT. Translation gives CSATGTGAGNTIYF.

The rearrangement uses TRBV2 and TRBJ1-2; TRBD1 agrees at 12 bases. The CDR3 runs to 15 residues. Unmatched junction bases numbered 5, after V lost 0 bases and J lost 9 bases. The germline V gene encodes CDR1 SNHLY and CDR2 FYNNEI. CDR3 amino acids: CASSEAMGQGASYTF. The DNA of the CDR3 is TGTGCCAGCAGTGAAGCGATGGGACAGGGGGCAAGCTACACCTTC.

This clonotype has just a few counts. The rearrangement uses TRBV6-1 and TRBJ1-2, with 7 bases identical to TRBD1. The ends lost 6 bases at V and 6 bases at J; junction bases unmatched: 7. The CDR3 contains 13 residues. Germline V gene lookup returns CDR1 MNHNS and CDR2 SASEGT. The DNA of the CDR3 is TGTGCCAGCAGATCAGACAGGGTCCATGGCTACACCTTC. Translation: CASRSDRVHGYTF.

The chain uses TRBV3-1 and TRBJ2-1; possible D gene TRBD2, 5 bases. Germline-derived CDR1 and CDR2 are LGHDT and YNNKEL (reference sequence). There are 15 residues in the CDR3. V was cut by 0 bases and J by 7 bases, with 13 bases left in between. The CDR3 DNA reads TGTGCCAGCAGCCAAGACGGCGGGTTTCGGAATGAGCAGTTCTTC. Amino acids: CASSQDGGFRNEQFF.

This clonotype was seen more than once but under ten times. The J gene is TRBJ1-1, the V gene TRBV11-3, with D possibly matching TRBD1 (5 bases). CDR3 length: 16 amino acids. Trimming left V 0 bases short and J 2 bases short, with 13 bases between. In germline, CDR1 is SGHNT, CDR2 YENEEA. The CDR3 region has the DNA TGTGCCAGCAGCTTAGATTCGGCGACAGATAACACTGAAGCTTTCTTT. Amino acid sequence: CASSLDSATDNTEAFF.

The sample holds many counts of this clonotype. This sequence joins TRBV30 and TRBJ1-1; possible D gene TRBD1, 6 bases. Germline V CDR1 and CDR2: GTSNPN, SVGIG (reference sequence). With 2 bases removed from V and 7 bases from J, the gap between germline ends came to 8 bases. The CDR3 contains 11 residues. This CDR3 is CAWSNRDEAFF. The CDR3 bases are TGTGCCTGGAGTAACAGGGATGAAGCTTTCTTT.

This chain joins TRBV9 and TRBJ2-2, with TRBD2 matching over 11 bases. From germline, CDR1 is SGDLS and CDR2 YYNGEE. After removal of 0 bases from V and 6 bases from J, the junction contained 7 bases not matched to a gene. The length of the CDR3 is 17 residues. The CDR3 is CASSVGSGGASAGELFF. Written as DNA, the CDR3 is TGTGCCAGCAGCGTAGGTAGCGGGGGGGCCTCTGCCGGGGAGCTGTTTTTT.

The chain has TRBV7-6 and TRBJ1-6; 8 bases line up with TRBD1. V lost 5 bases to trimming and J lost 7 bases; unmatched junction nucleotides: 7. CDR1 and CDR2 from the germline V gene are SGHVS and FNYEAQ. The CDR3 extends over 15 amino acids. CDR3 bases: TGTGCCAGCAGCCCTAGGACAGGGAAGAATTCACCCCTCCACTTT. Translated, it gives CASSPRTGKNSPLHF.

The rearrangement links TRBV19 to TRBJ2-2; TRBD2 is a possible D gene (5 bases). The CDR3 is 15 residues long. Germline CDR1 LNHDA, CDR2 SQIVND (reference sequence). V lost 7 bases to trimming and J lost 1 base, with 13 bases between them. CDR3: CASNAGWKNTGELFF. The CDR3 bases are TGTGCCAGTAACGCGGGTTGGAAGAACACCGGGGAGCTGTTTTTT. Filled out from reference TRBV19 and TRBJ2-2, the complete variable domain reads DGGITQSPKYLFRKEGQNVTLSCEQNLNHDAMYWYRQDPGQGLRLIYYSQIVNDFQKGDIAEGYSVSREKKESFPLTVTSAQKNPTAFYLCASNAGWKNTGELFFGEGSRLTVL.

This clonotype was found a few times. The gene calls are TRBV3-1 and TRBJ1-3; a possible D gene is TRBD1 (6 bases). CDR1 and CDR2 (germline): LGHDT, YNNKEL (reference sequence). V lost 3 bases and J 4 bases, leaving 10 bases between the germline ends. This CDR3 region has 14 residues. The CDR3 protein is CASSQRTAGNTIYF. CDR3 DNA sequence: TGTGCCAGCAGCCAGCGGACAGCCGGAAACACCATATATTTT. Complete variable domain (other parts from reference TRBV3-1 and TRBJ1-3): DTAVSQTPKYLVTQMGNDKSIKCEQNLGHDTMYWYKQDSKKFLKIMFSYNNKELIINETVPNRFSPKSPDKAHLNLHINSLELGDSAVYFCASSQRTAGNTIYFGEGSWLTVV.

This sequence joins TRBV5-1 and TRBJ1-2; TRBD1 is a possible D gene (5 bases). This CDR3 is 14 amino acids long. V lost 4 bases to trimming and J lost 2 bases, with 12 bases between them. Germline V CDR1 and CDR2: SGHRS, YFSETQ. This CDR3 is CASSVTGTNYGYTF. The CDR3 region has the DNA TGCGCCAGCAGCGTGACCGGGACCAACTATGGCTACACCTTC.

The chain couples TRBV2 to TRBJ2-5; no firm D call. CDR3 length equals 13 residues. V lost 5 bases, J lost 3 bases, and 10 bases lay in between. Looked up from germline, CDR1 is SNHLY and CDR2 is FYNNEI. The DNA of the CDR3 is TGTGCCAGCAGTCAACCCGCAAAAGAGACCCAGTACTTC. This codes for CASSQPAKETQYF.

There are a few counts of this clonotype. The genes are TRBV5-1 and TRBJ2-7; D is uncertain. The CDR3 has 15 residues. CDR1 SGHRS and CDR2 YFSETQ come from the germline V gene. The V and J ends lost 0 bases and 6 bases respectively, with 16 bases between them. CDR3 sequence reads: CASSLATSPRGEQYF. The CDR3 DNA reads as TGCGCCAGCAGCTTGGCCACTTCCCCCCGTGGCGAGCAGTACTTC.

This clonotype has at least ten counts. The genes are TRBV4-1 and TRBJ1-1; D ambiguous. V lost 9 bases, J lost 8 bases, and 13 bases lay in between. The germline V gene encodes CDR1 MGHRA and CDR2 YSYEKL. This CDR3 region has 11 residues. CDR3 amino acids: CAREFDNEAFF. For the CDR3, the DNA is TGCGCCAGGGAATTCGACAACGAAGCTTTCTTT.

This clonotype was observed a few times. V and J are TRBV30 and TRBJ2-6; D is possibly TRBD2 (6 bases). Germline-derived CDR1 and CDR2 are GTSNPN and SVGIG (reference sequence). Trimming took 2 bases from V and 4 from J, leaving 12 bases between them. The length of the CDR3 is 15 residues. The CDR3 nucleotides read TGTGCCTGGAGTACCGGGACTGCGGGGGCCAACGTCCTGACTTTC. It codes for CAWSTGTAGANVLTF. Drawing the rest from reference TRBV30 and TRBJ2-6, the complete variable domain is SQTIHQWPATLVQPVGSPLSLECTVEGTSNPNLYWYRQAAGRGLQLLFYSVGIGQISSEVPQNLSASRPQDRQFILSSKKLLLSDSGFYLCAWSTGTAGANVLTFGAGSRLTVL.

This clonotype was seen a few times. The chain is built from TRBV6-2 or TRBV6-3 and TRBJ2-7; 7 nucleotides line up with TRBD1. Germline V CDR1 and CDR2: MNHEY, SVGEGT. Trimming took 2 bases from V and 0 from J; bases not matched to a gene: 7. There are 16 residues in the CDR3. CDR3 DNA sequence: TGTGCCAGCAGTTACACTCAACAGGGGACCTCCTACGAGCAGTACTTC. Translation gives CASSYTQQGTSYEQYF.

The chain joins TRBV9 to TRBJ2-1; the match to TRBD1 covers 7 bases. Germline assignment: CDR1 SGDLS and CDR2 YYNGEE. This CDR3 region has 17 residues. The trim removed 1 base at V and 6 bases at J, leaving 13 bases unmatched. CDR3 DNA: TGTGCCAGCAGCGTATTATCCAGGGCAGGGGGTGGCAATGAGCAGTTCTTC. Translating it yields CASSVLSRAGGGNEQFF.

The rearrangement joins TRBV25-1 to TRBJ1-1; D is perhaps TRBD1 (6 bases). The germline V and J ends were trimmed by 2 bases and 11 bases, with 9 bases remaining between them. Germline V gene sequence: CDR1 MGHDK, CDR2 SYGVNS. The CDR3 runs to 11 residues. The CDR3 DNA follows: TGTGCCAGCAGTGAACGGCAGGGGGCTTTCTTT. Protein: CASSERQGAFF.

The sample holds a few counts of this clonotype. This rearrangement joins TRBV6-1 to TRBJ2-2; 9 positions agree with TRBD1. CDR1 MNHNS and CDR2 SASEGT come from the germline V gene. This CDR3 has 16 residues. Unmatched junction bases numbered 5, after V lost 4 bases and J lost 2 bases. CDR3 region: CASSAGQGRNTGELFF. CDR3 DNA: TGTGCCAGCAGTGCGGGACAGGGACGAAACACCGGGGAGCTGTTTTTT.

The gene calls are TRBV13 and TRBJ1-1, with D possibly TRBD1 on 5 matching bases. Germline lookup yields CDR1 PRHDT and CDR2 FYEKMQ (reference sequence). V dropped 1 base and J dropped 1 base, with 16 bases sitting between them. The CDR3 runs to 17 residues. CDR3 protein: CASSLVGFRDPNTEAFF. The CDR3 DNA follows: TGTGCCAGCAGCTTAGTGGGTTTTCGGGACCCGAACACTGAAGCTTTCTTT.

This clonotype occurred a few times. This chain joins TRBV5-1 and TRBJ2-6, with D uncertain. The V gene lost 2 bases and the J gene lost 1 base, with 10 bases spanning the gap. The CDR3 length is 16 residues. From germline, CDR1 is SGHRS and CDR2 YFSETQ. The CDR3 DNA reads TGCGCCAGCAGCTTTGGTTACAAATCTGGGGCCAACGTCCTGACTTTC. The encoded protein is CASSFGYKSGANVLTF.

With respect to this clonotype: One end of the junction does not line up with germline, which may come from a read error. The V gene is TRBV2, the J gene TRBJ2-3, with D tentatively TRBD1 (5 bases). Germline V lookup: CDR1 SNHLY, CDR2 FYNNEI. This CDR3 has 15 residues. CDR3 in amino acids: CASREDSLNTDTQYF. Written as DNA, the CDR3 is TGTGCCAGCAGAGAAGACAGCCTTAACACAGATACGCAGTATTTT.

This clonotype was found a few times. The chain uses TRBV5-4 and TRBJ2-1; 11 nucleotides line up with TRBD1. J gave up 12 bases and V 3 bases, and 2 bases lay outside the gene matches. The CDR3 totals 12 residues. CDR1 and CDR2 from the germline V gene are SGHNT and YYREEE (reference sequence). Written as DNA, the CDR3 is TGTGCCAGCAGCTCCGGACAGGGGGCGCAGTTCTTC. Translation: CASSSGQGAQFF.

This clonotype was detected only a few times. This chain uses TRBV2 with TRBJ2-2, with 7 nucleotides matching TRBD1. Germline V gene lookup returns CDR1 SNHLY and CDR2 FYNNEI. The CDR3 length is 14 residues. V dropped 6 bases and J dropped 4; count of bases not matched to a gene: 5. The CDR3: CASRTGTATGELFF. The CDR3 DNA reads TGTGCCAGCAGAACAGGGACAGCCACCGGGGAGCTGTTTTTT.

This clonotype appeared a few times. This CDR3 reads CASSFSFTGSPGAKNIQYF. CDR3 in DNA: TGTGCCAGCAGTTTTTCCTTTACAGGGAGCCCAGGGGCCAAAAACATTCAGTACTTC. V and J are TRBV12-3 or TRBV12-4 and TRBJ2-4, with D possibly TRBD1 on 6 matching bases. The CDR3 is made up of 19 amino acids. V was cut by 3 bases and J by 1 base, with 22 bases left in between.

The table lists this clonotype with a few counts. The gene calls are TRBV28 and TRBJ1-5; no firm D call. Germline lookup yields CDR1 MDHEN and CDR2 SYDVKM. The CDR3 covers 13 residues. The V gene lost 7 bases and the J gene lost 3 bases, with 10 bases spanning the gap. CDR3 amino acids: CASTWTLNQPQHF. DNA of the CDR3: TGTGCCAGCACGTGGACCCTCAATCAGCCCCAGCATTTT.

The J gene is TRBJ2-6, the V gene TRBV5-5; 9 bases fit TRBD1. The CDR3 runs to 18 residues. Germline V gene data show CDR1 as SGHKS and CDR2 as YYEKEE (reference sequence). Trimming removed 1 base from V and 0 bases from J; junction bases left unmatched: 5. This CDR3 is CASSLTGGVPSGANVLTF. CDR3 sequence (DNA): TGTGCCAGCAGCTTGACAGGGGGCGTCCCCTCTGGGGCCAACGTCCTGACTTTC.

As concerns this clonotype: This is likely a read error, given that the CDR3 carries no conserved phenylalanine or tryptophan at its end. The rearrangement joins TRBV2 to TRBJ2-1, with D tentatively TRBD1 (6 bases). Germline lookup yields CDR1 SNHLY and CDR2 FYNNEI. The CDR3 is 13 amino acids. Trimming left V 6 bases short and J 8 bases short, with 14 bases between. CDR3 coding DNA: TGTGCCAGCAGCCTCAGGGGAGTCGATGAGCAGTTCATC. It encodes CASSLRGVDEQFI.